This T cell receptor (beta chain) was captured by sequencing in a study of blood T cell repertoires in COVID-19. For the study at large: Some COVID-19 samples were acute and others convalescent; all came from the United States, Italy and Spain.

Original methodology: It was from reference gene primer amplification that nucleated cell counts were estimated. Generated by immunoSEQ multiplex PCR, the TCRdb table keeps only in-frame clones and is missing some. V and J calls and clone size come straight from that table; D and trimming were deduced from the DNA. The top ten clones hold roughly 10% of a sample with some 250,000 clones, roughly 91% of them seen once. The V gene's germline CDR1 is SGHTA and CDR2 FQGTGA. CDR3 size: 18 residues. Trimming at V came to 4 bases and at J to 3 bases, leaving 8 bases not matched to a gene. Sequencing was done on a sample of PBMCs or T cells enriched from blood (not recorded which). The V and J genes are TRBV7-3 and TRBJ2-1, with 14 bases fitting TRBD2. This receptor was identified in a middle-aged man who had recovered from COVID-19. The CDR3 protein is CASSSLPGLAGVYNEQFF. CDR3 bases: TGTGCCAGCAGCTCTCTTCCGGGACTAGCGGGAGTCTACAATGAGCAGTTCTTC.